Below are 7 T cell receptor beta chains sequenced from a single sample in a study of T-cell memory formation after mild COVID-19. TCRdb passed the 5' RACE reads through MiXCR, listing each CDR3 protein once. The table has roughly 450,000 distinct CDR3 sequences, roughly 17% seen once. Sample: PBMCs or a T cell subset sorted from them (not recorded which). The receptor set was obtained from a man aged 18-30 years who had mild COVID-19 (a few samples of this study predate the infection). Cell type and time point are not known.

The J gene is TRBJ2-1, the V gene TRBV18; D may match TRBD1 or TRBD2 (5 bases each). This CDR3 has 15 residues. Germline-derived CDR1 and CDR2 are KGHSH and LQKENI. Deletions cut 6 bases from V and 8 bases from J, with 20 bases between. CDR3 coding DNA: TGTGCCAGCTCGACAACGGGTACTGGGACCCATGAGCAGTTCTTC. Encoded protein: CASSTTGTGTHEQFF.

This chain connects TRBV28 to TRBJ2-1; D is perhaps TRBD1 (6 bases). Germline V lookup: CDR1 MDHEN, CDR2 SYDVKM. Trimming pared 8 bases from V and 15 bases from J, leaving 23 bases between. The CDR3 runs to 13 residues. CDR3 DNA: TGTGCCAGCCGATCAACGGGACATGGTTCTCCGTTCTTC. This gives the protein CASRSTGHGSPFF.

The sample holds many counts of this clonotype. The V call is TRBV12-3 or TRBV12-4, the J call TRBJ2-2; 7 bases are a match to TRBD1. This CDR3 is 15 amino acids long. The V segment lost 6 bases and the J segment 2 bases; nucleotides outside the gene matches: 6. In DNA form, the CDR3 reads TGTGCCAGCAGGTCCGGGACAGTTAACACCGGGGAGCTGTTTTTT. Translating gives CASRSGTVNTGELFF.

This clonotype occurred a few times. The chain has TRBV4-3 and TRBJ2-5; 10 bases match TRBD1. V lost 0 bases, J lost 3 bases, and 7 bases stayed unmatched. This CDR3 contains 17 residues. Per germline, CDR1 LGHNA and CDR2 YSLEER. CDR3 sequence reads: CASSQEPPGQGKETQYF. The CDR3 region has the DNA TGCGCCAGCAGCCAAGAGCCTCCGGGACAGGGGAAAGAGACCCAGTACTTC.

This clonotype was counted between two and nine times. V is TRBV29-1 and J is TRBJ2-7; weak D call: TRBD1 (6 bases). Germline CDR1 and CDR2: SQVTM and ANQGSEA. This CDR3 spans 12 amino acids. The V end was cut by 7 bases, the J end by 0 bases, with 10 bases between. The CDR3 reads CSALQGSYEQYF. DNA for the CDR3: TGCAGCGCCTTACAGGGCTCCTACGAGCAGTACTTC.

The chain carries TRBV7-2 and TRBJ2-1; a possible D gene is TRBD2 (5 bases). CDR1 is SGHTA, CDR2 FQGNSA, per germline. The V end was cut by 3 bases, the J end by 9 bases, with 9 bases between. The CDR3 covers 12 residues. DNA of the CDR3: TGTGCCAGCAGCTTCAGGACTCTTGAGCAGTTCTTC. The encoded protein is CASSFRTLEQFF.

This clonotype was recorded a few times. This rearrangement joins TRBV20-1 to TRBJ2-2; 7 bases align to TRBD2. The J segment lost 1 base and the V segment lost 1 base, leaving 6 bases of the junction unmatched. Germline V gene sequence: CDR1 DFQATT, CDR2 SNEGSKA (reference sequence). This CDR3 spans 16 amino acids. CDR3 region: CSARALERGNTGELFF. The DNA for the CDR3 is TGCAGTGCTAGAGCTCTGGAGCGGGGGAACACCGGGGAGCTGTTTTTT.